These 25 T cell receptor beta chains came from one sample sequenced in a study of T cell clonotyping in hematopoietic cell transplantation. The assay was immunoSEQ multiplex PCR, and TCRdb's table has in-frame clones only and misses some. The sample has 9,000 to 10,000 clones, less than 85% seen once; the top ten hold 45% to 55%. The sample consisted of PBMCs, taken at the time of graft-versus-host disease after allogeneic stem cell transplant. Every receptor here comes from a male patient between 60 and 69 years old who had an allogeneic stem cell transplant from an unrelated donor, so the T cells may come from the graft donor. Some clones in this sample may be carry-over from other donors' samples.

The rearrangement uses TRBV29-1 and TRBJ1-1; D might be TRBD1 (5 bases). The CDR3 extends over 14 amino acids. The germline gives CDR1 SQVTM, CDR2 ANQGSEA. Between the trimmed V and J ends, which lost 6 bases and 3 bases, there was a span of 17 bases. The CDR3 region is CSVTLPGRYTEAFF. The CDR3 DNA follows: TGCAGCGTCACTCTTCCAGGGAGATACACTGAAGCTTTCTTT.

Only a few counts were recorded for this clone. This chain joins TRBV6-1 and TRBJ1-3; D call uncertain. This CDR3 is built from 15 residues. The V end lost 3 bases, the J end lost 0 bases, and 9 bases lay between the germline ends. Germline V gene sequence: CDR1 MNHNS, CDR2 SASEGT. For the CDR3, the DNA is TGTGCCAGCAGTGAGTACAAGAGCTCTGGAAACACCATATATTTT. Translated, it gives CASSEYKSSGNTIYF.

The J gene is TRBJ1-6, the V gene TRBV5-1, with TRBD1 as a possible D gene (5 bases). Per the germline V gene, CDR1 is SGHRS and CDR2 is YFSETQ. There are 15 residues in the CDR3. Trimming took 2 bases from V and 8 from J, leaving 14 bases between them. The CDR3 bases are TGCGCCAGCAGCTTAAAAGCAGGGAAGGATTCACCCCTCCACTTT. Translation gives CASSLKAGKDSPLHF. Full variable domain (remainder filled in from reference TRBV5-1 and TRBJ1-6): KAGVTQTPRYLIKTRGQQVTLSCSPISGHRSVSWYQQTPGQGLQFLFEYFSETQRNKGNFPGRFSGRQFSNSRSEMNVSTLELGDSALYLCASSLKAGKDSPLHFGNGTRLTVT.

The chain combines TRBV13 with TRBJ1-2; 7 bases fit TRBD1. The CDR3 is made up of 14 amino acids. CDR1 PRHDT and CDR2 FYEKMQ come from the germline V gene (reference sequence). V was clipped by 4 bases and J by 8 bases; unmatched bases: 10. The CDR3 protein is CASSSRTGAGGYTF. In nucleotides, the CDR3 is TGTGCCAGCAGCTCCCGCACAGGGGCAGGAGGCTACACCTTC.

This rearrangement joins TRBV5-6 to TRBJ2-2, with D perhaps matching TRBD1 (5 bases). V dropped 3 bases and J dropped 4 bases, with 13 bases sitting between them. The CDR3 runs 15 residues. Germline V lookup: CDR1 SGHDT, CDR2 YYEEEE. The CDR3 region is CASSWGPDTTGELFF. CDR3 bases: TGTGCCAGCAGCTGGGGCCCGGACACCACCGGGGAGCTGTTTTTT.

This chain links TRBV5-1 with TRBJ1-1; D unresolved. CDR3 length: 13 amino acids. Germline V gene sequence: CDR1 SGHRS, CDR2 YFSETQ. The V gene lost 5 bases and the J gene lost 0 bases, with 8 bases spanning the gap. The DNA of the CDR3 is TGCGCCAGCAGACCTACACTGAACACTGAAGCTTTCTTT. As protein: CASRPTLNTEAFF.

The CDR3 region is CASSVGGQNGGLETQYF. DNA of the CDR3: TGTGCCAGCAGCGTAGGAGGGCAAAACGGGGGATTGGAGACCCAGTACTTC. The V call is TRBV9, the J call TRBJ2-5, with D tentatively TRBD2 (6 bases). CDR3 length equals 17 residues. V was clipped by 0 bases and J by 5 bases, with 20 bases between them. Germline loops: CDR1 SGDLS, CDR2 YYNGEE.

The chain has TRBV6-1 and TRBJ2-6; D is unresolved. V was clipped by 1 base and J by 1 base, with 5 bases between them. The CDR3 contains 15 residues. CDR1 MNHNS and CDR2 SASEGT come from the germline V gene. As DNA, the CDR3 is TGTGCCAGCAGTGAAGTCCAGTCTGGGGCCAACGTCCTGACTTTC. Translating gives CASSEVQSGANVLTF.

The V gene is TRBV6-5, the J gene TRBJ2-7; D unclear. V lost 2 bases, J lost 2 bases, and 16 bases lay in between. CDR3 size: 16 residues. Germline assignment: CDR1 MNHEY and CDR2 SVGAGI. This chain's CDR3 is CASSYEVVTRPYEQYF. For the CDR3, the DNA is TGTGCCAGCAGTTACGAGGTGGTAACTCGCCCCTACGAGCAGTACTTC.

The gene calls are TRBV6-5 and TRBJ2-5; D assignment may be TRBD1 or TRBD2 (6 bases each). Germline CDR1 reads MNHEY; CDR2 reads SVGAGI. V was cut by 4 bases and J by 5 bases, with 17 bases left in between. CDR3 length: 15 amino acids. The CDR3 sequence is CASSSPGAPLETQYF. In DNA, the CDR3 is TGTGCCAGCAGTTCGCCGGGGGCCCCCCTGGAGACCCAGTACTTC.

The rearrangement links TRBV6-5 to TRBJ1-1; D is unresolved. V lost 5 bases to trimming and J lost 0 bases, with 7 bases between them. The germline V gene has CDR1 MNHEY and CDR2 SVGAGI. The length of the CDR3 is 13 residues. The CDR3 is CASSQLMNTEAFF. The DNA of the CDR3 is TGTGCCAGCAGTCAACTCATGAACACTGAAGCTTTCTTT.

This clone appeared a single time. The chain combines TRBV18 with TRBJ1-6, with 7 bases identical to TRBD1. The V gene's germline CDR1 is KGHSH and CDR2 LQKENI. The CDR3 is 19 amino acids. The V gene end was trimmed by 6 bases and the J gene end by 1 base; junction bases not matched to a gene: 15. CDR3 sequence (DNA): TGTGCCAGCTCTCAAAACATCAGGGGGGGTAGTTCCTATAATTCACCCCTCCACTTT. This encodes CASSQNIRGGSSYNSPLHF.

The V call is TRBV11-2, the J call TRBJ1-2; TRBD1 agrees at 7 bases. CDR1 is SGHAT, CDR2 FQNNGV, per germline. This CDR3 is built from 13 residues. Trimming removed 3 bases from V and 3 bases from J; junction bases left unmatched: 1. DNA for the CDR3: TGTGCCAGCAGCTTTACAGGGGACTATGGCTACACCTTC. This sequence encodes CASSFTGDYGYTF. The complete variable domain, with remaining parts taken from reference TRBV11-2 and TRBJ1-2, reads EAGVAQSPRYKIIEKRQSVAFWCNPISGHATLYWYQQILGQGPKLLIQFQNNGVVDDSQLPKDRFSAERLKGVDSTLKIQPAKLEDSAVYLCASSFTGDYGYTFGSGTRLTVV.

A remark on this clone: A single base is all that separates this from a far larger clone, so a read error is likely. This chain connects TRBV5-1 to TRBJ2-7; D is unresolved. The germline V gene has CDR1 SGHRS and CDR2 YFSETQ. This CDR3 has 11 amino acids. The V gene lost 0 bases and the J gene lost 4 bases, with 2 bases spanning the gap. This CDR3 is CASSLGYEQYF. The CDR3 bases are TGCGCCAGCAGCTTGGGGTACGAGCAGTACTTC.

This chain links TRBV5-1 with TRBJ2-1; 7 bases match TRBD2. V lost 4 bases to trimming and J lost 6 bases; unmatched junction nucleotides: 7. CDR3 length: 14 amino acids. The germline V gene encodes CDR1 SGHRS and CDR2 YFSETQ. The CDR3 DNA is TGCGCCAGCAGCCCTAGCGGCGCTCGCAATGAGCAGTTCTTC. Its protein is CASSPSGARNEQFF.

The V and J genes are TRBV19 and TRBJ1-5; D is perhaps TRBD1 (6 bases). The CDR3 length is 16 residues. The V end lost 6 bases, the J end lost 3 bases, and 18 bases lay between the germline ends. The germline CDR1 and CDR2 sequences are LNHDA and SQIVND (reference sequence). Here the CDR3 DNA reads TGTGCCAGTAGGCAATCGCAAGGGGGACCCAATCAGCCCCAGCATTTT. Its protein is CASRQSQGGPNQPQHF.

The genes are TRBV29-1 and TRBJ1-2, with 10 bases fitting TRBD1. The V segment lost 4 bases and the J segment 8 bases; nucleotides outside the gene matches: 4. CDR3 length: 12 amino acids. CDR1 and CDR2 from the germline V gene are SQVTM and ANQGSEA. The CDR3 DNA sequence: TGCAGCGTTGGGGACAGGGGAGAAGGCTACACCTTC. This gives the protein CSVGDRGEGYTF.

The chain carries TRBV10-2 and TRBJ1-2, with D possibly being TRBD1 (6 bases). With 9 bases removed from V and 1 base from J, the gap between germline ends came to 18 bases. CDR1 is WSHSY and CDR2 is SAAADI in the germline V gene. This CDR3 region has 15 residues. DNA for the CDR3: TGCGCCAGTGGGACGCCTCAGGGGATTAACTATGGCTACACCTTC. Protein product: CASGTPQGINYGYTF.

This chain connects TRBV9 to TRBJ1-1, with TRBD1 matching 9 bases. Germline V gene sequence: CDR1 SGDLS, CDR2 YYNGEE. V lost 2 bases and J lost 5; bases outside the gene matches: 4. This CDR3 spans 14 amino acids. The CDR3 DNA follows: TGTGCCAGCAGCGTGGGACAGGGAAGAACTGAAGCTTTCTTT. Its translation: CASSVGQGRTEAFF. Using reference TRBV9 and TRBJ1-1 for the parts outside the CDR3, the full variable domain is DSGVTQTPKHLITATGQRVTLRCSPRSGDLSVYWYQQSLDQGLQFLIQYYNGEERAKGNILERFSAQQFPDLHSELNLSSLELGDSALYFCASSVGQGRTEAFFGQGTRLTVV.

The count of this clone is one. The chain is built from TRBV30 and TRBJ1-2; 7 nucleotides match TRBD1. V was pared by 2 bases and J by 5 bases, with 8 bases of the junction left unmatched. CDR1 and CDR2 from the germline V gene are GTSNPN and SVGIG (reference sequence). The CDR3 length is 14 residues. The CDR3, as DNA: TGTGCCTGGAGTCTGGGGACAGAACGATATGGCTACACCTTC. Its protein is CAWSLGTERYGYTF.

The V call is TRBV10-3, the J call TRBJ2-7; maybe TRBD2 (7 bases). The CDR3 sequence is 14 residues long. Trimming stripped 10 bases from V and 0 bases from J, with 16 bases between. Looked up from germline, CDR1 is ENHRY and CDR2 is SYGVKD. CDR3 sequence (DNA): TGTGCCAGTACGGGCGGGGGCGACTCCTACGAGCAGTACTTC. Its translation is CASTGGGDSYEQYF.

V usage is TRBV5-1 and J usage is TRBJ2-1; D assignment may be TRBD1 or TRBD2 (5 bases each). CDR1 is SGHRS and CDR2 is YFSETQ in the germline V gene. The CDR3 totals 18 residues. Trimming took 0 bases from V and 1 from J, leaving 17 bases between them. CDR3 protein: CASSLGGGVLGSYNEQFF. The CDR3 DNA follows: TGCGCCAGCAGCTTGGGTGGGGGAGTTCTTGGGTCCTACAATGAGCAGTTCTTC.

The chain has TRBV7-2 and TRBJ2-3; a possible D gene is TRBD1 (5 bases). The V and J ends lost 7 bases and 5 bases respectively, with 10 bases between them. Germline V gives CDR1 SGHTA, CDR2 FQGNSA. This CDR3 is built from 12 residues. The CDR3 sequence: CASTQGVDTQYF. Written as DNA, the CDR3 is TGTGCCAGCACCCAGGGCGTAGATACGCAGTATTTT.

V gene TRBV5-7 combines with J gene TRBJ1-2; D remains unclear. TRBV5-7 is an ORF, and what it does is uncertain. The CDR3 runs 16 residues. Trimming shortened V by 4 bases and J by 6 bases, and 22 bases separated the two germline ends. This chain's CDR3 is CASSPPTGPERDGYTF. The CDR3 DNA reads TGTGCCAGCAGCCCACCGACGGGCCCGGAGAGGGATGGCTACACCTTC.

In this sample, this clone turned up once. The chain links TRBV29-1 to TRBJ2-7, with 8 nucleotides matching TRBD2. Germline-derived CDR1 and CDR2 are SQVTM and ANQGSEA. The trim removed 3 bases at V and 0 bases at J, leaving 7 bases unmatched. CDR3 size: 15 residues. This CDR3 is CSVDSGTRSSYEQYF. CDR3 coding DNA: TGCAGCGTTGATTCCGGGACTAGAAGCTCCTACGAGCAGTACTTC.